This T cell receptor beta chain was profiled in a study of shared clonotypes between healthy human individuals. Study-level results: Naive subsets, compared against memory subsets, generally had larger estimated richness values.

The CDR3 loop spans 17 amino acids. With 2 bases clipped from V and 5 bases from J, the junction kept 5 bases outside the gene matches. The germline CDR1 and CDR2 sequences are SGDLS and YYNGEE. Remarks on this clone: The antigen is not known.

The method was immunoSEQ multiplex PCR; TCRdb's version includes in-frame clones alone and lacks a portion of them. Among 2 million to 2.5 million clones, just under 95% were seen once, and the ten largest hold around 0.35%. The V gene is TRBV9, the J gene TRBJ2-2; 14 nucleotides agree with TRBD2. Sequences were obtained from naive CD4+ T cells from PBMCs. As for subset: CD45RA+ positively selected. The sequence derives from a man aged 18 to 29 in good health. Some clones in this sample may be carry-over from other donors' samples. DNA for the CDR3: TGTGCCAGCAGCGTGGGACTAGCGGGAGATGGAACCGGGGAGCTGTTTTTT. Translating it yields CASSVGLAGDGTGELFF.